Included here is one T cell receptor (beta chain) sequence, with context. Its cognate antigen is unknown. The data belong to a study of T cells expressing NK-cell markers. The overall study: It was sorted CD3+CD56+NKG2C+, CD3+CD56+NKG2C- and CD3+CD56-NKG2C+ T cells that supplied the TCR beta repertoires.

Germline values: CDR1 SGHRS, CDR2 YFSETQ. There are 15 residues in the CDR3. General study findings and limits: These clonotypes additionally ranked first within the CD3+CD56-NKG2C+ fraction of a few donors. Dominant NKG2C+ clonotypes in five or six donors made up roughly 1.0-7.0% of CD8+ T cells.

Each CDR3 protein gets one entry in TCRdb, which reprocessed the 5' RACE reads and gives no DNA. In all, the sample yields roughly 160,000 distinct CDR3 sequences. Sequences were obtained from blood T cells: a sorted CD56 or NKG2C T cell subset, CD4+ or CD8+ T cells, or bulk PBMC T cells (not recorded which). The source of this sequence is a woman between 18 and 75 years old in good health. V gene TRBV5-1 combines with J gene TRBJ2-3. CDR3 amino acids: CASSPQTSPTDTQYF.